A selection of T cell receptor beta chains follows, all from one sample in a study of cytotoxic CD8 clonotypes in ibrutinib-treated CLL. Only in-frame clones appear in the TCRdb table, and some are missing; sequencing was by immunoSEQ multiplex PCR. The sample lists some 140,000 clones, approximately 90% occurring once. The source material was PBMCs, sampled after 12 months of ibrutinib treatment. These receptors were taken from a human donor with chronic lymphocytic leukemia. Each CDR3 is given with its conserved first and last residue. The D gene is left open where the match is weak. Some rows mark clone size as missing; the rest say once, few, many or name a class of expanded clone.

TRBJ2-1 | TRBV5-4 | TRBD1 | . | CASSPDRDNEQFF | TGTGCCAGCAGTCCGGACAGGGACAATGAGCAGTTCTTC
TRBJ2-7 | TRBV5-1 | . | . | CASSFQGGNSYEQYF | TGCGCCAGCAGCTTCCAGGGGGGCAACTCCTACGAGCAGTACTTC
TRBJ2-7 | TRBV10-3 | . | few | CASQPRGGGHEQYF | TGTGCCAGCCAACCCAGGGGAGGGGGACACGAGCAGTACTTC
TRBJ2-1 | TRBV6-5 | . | . | CASSYSWSGEQFF | TGTGCCAGCAGTTACTCTTGGTCGGGAGAGCAGTTCTTC
TRBJ1-1 | TRBV5-6 | . | . | CASSLGEIEAFF | TGTGCCAGCAGCTTGGGGGAAATTGAAGCTTTCTTT
TRBJ2-1 | TRBV27 | . | once | CASSSSGLAKEQFF | TGTGCCAGCAGTTCCTCCGGACTGGCGAAGGAGCAGTTCTTC
TRBJ1-1 | TRBV10-3 | . | . | CATGTGNTEAFF | TGTGCCACAGGGACGGGGAACACTGAAGCTTTCTTT
TRBJ2-7 | TRBV19 | . | . | CASSTRLGGDAYEQYF | TGTGCCAGTAGTACTCGATTAGGGGGAGACGCCTACGAGCAGTACTTC
TRBJ2-1 | TRBV2 | . | . | CASKGVVGWSEQFF | TGTGCCAGCAAGGGAGTGGTAGGGTGGAGTGAGCAGTTCTTC
TRBJ1-4 | TRBV28 | . | . | CASSNVGGEKLFF | TGTGCCAGCAGTAATGTCGGGGGTGAAAAACTGTTTTTT
TRBJ2-7 | TRBV5-4 | TRBD2 | . | CASSREGLAGVREQYF | TGTGCCAGCAGCCGAGAGGGACTAGCGGGAGTACGTGAGCAGTACTTC
TRBJ2-7 | TRBV27 | TRBD1 | . | CASSLGTGAPYEQYF | TGTGCCAGCAGTTTGGGAACAGGGGCCCCCTACGAGCAGTACTTC
TRBJ1-1 | TRBV25-1 | . | . | CASLRGGDTEAFF | TGTGCCAGCCTTAGGGGGGGGGACACTGAAGCTTTCTTT
TRBJ2-2 | TRBV11-3 | . | . | CASSLVAGELFF | TGTGCCAGCAGCTTAGTAGCCGGGGAGCTGTTTTTT
TRBJ2-1 | TRBV20-1 | . | . | CSARRGDYQFF | TGCAGTGCTAGGAGGGGGGATTATCAGTTCTTC
TRBJ2-1 | TRBV7-7 | . | . | CASSKQGPVEQFF | TGTGCTAGCAGCAAACAGGGCCCGGTGGAGCAGTTCTTC
TRBJ2-5 | TRBV7-2 | . | . | CASSLQGGQKETQYF | TGTGCCAGCAGCTTACAGGGGGGGCAGAAAGAGACCCAGTACTTC
TRBJ2-3 | TRBV28 | . | . | CASSSPPALSDTQYF | TGTGCCAGCAGCTCTCCCCCAGCCCTCTCAGATACGCAGTATTTT
TRBJ2-1 | TRBV6-1 | TRBD2 | . | CASSGEGLGNEQFF | TGTGCCAGCAGTGGGGAGGGCTTAGGGAATGAGCAGTTCTTC
TRBJ2-7 | TRBV7-3 | . | . | CASSPSGGAYEQYF | TGTGCCAGCAGCCCGTCGGGCGGAGCCTACGAGCAGTACTTC
TRBJ1-3 | TRBV6-5 | . | . | CASQNSGNTIYF | TGTGCCAGCCAGAACTCTGGAAACACCATATATTTT
TRBJ2-7 | TRBV18 | . | . | CASSPGTEIYEQYF | TGTGCCAGCTCACCAGGTACCGAAATCTACGAGCAGTACTTC
TRBJ1-1 | TRBV28 | TRBD1 | . | CASSSPPLGQGAQAFF | TGTGCCAGCAGTTCCCCCCCTTTGGGACAGGGGGCGCAAGCTTTCTTT
TRBJ1-2 | TRBV6-1 | . | . | CASDTGYTF | TGTGCCAGCGACACTGGCTACACCTTC
TRBJ2-1 | TRBV2 | . | . | CASLRTLGQNEQFF | TGTGCCAGCCTCCGGACTCTCGGCCAGAATGAGCAGTTCTTC